Following are 13 T cell receptor beta chains from one sample sequenced in a study of blood T cells in healthy people across ages. Using a J-beta primer mix together with a sample-barcoded 5' primer, a second PCR was run for roughly 6 to 12 cycles. TCRdb ran MiXCR on the 5' RACE reads and lists one entry per CDR3 protein. Among hundreds of thousands of distinct CDR3 sequences, 45% to 50% were seen once, and the ten largest hold roughly an eighth. The sequenced material came from blood. These receptors were obtained from a man aged 30 to 45 in good health.

The chain links TRBV12-3 or TRBV12-4 to TRBJ2-5, with 10 positions matching TRBD1. Trimming took 8 bases from V and 5 from J; bases not matched to a gene: 5. The CDR3 covers 13 residues. In DNA, the CDR3 is TGTGCCAGCGGGGGACAGGGGCCGGAGACCCAGTACTTC. Its translation is CASGGQGPETQYF.

The gene calls are TRBV15 and TRBJ2-4; a possible D gene is TRBD1 (5 bases). The end of the DNA is better explained by TRBJ2-5, so the J call may be wrong. The CDR3 spans 13 residues. Germline V CDR1 and CDR2: LNHNV, YYDKDF (reference sequence). The CDR3 bases are TGTGCCACCAGCATCAGGGTCCAAGAGACCCAGTACTTC. Translating it yields CATSIRVQETQYF.

The sample holds a few counts of this clonotype. The chain has TRBV6-6 and TRBJ2-5, with D possibly being TRBD1 (5 bases). Trimming stripped 6 bases from V and 6 bases from J, with 14 bases between. The length of the CDR3 is 13 residues. Germline V CDR1 and CDR2: MNHNY, SVGAGI (reference sequence). The CDR3 loop reads CASRNRLGKTQYF. The CDR3 DNA is TGTGCCAGCAGAAACAGGCTTGGGAAGACCCAGTACTTC.

The chain has TRBV7-8 and TRBJ2-3; D ambiguous. CDR1 SGHVS and CDR2 FQNEAQ come from the germline V gene. V dropped 6 bases and J dropped 6 bases, with 10 bases sitting between them. This CDR3 spans 12 amino acids. In nucleotides, the CDR3 is TGTGCCAGCAGTAAGAGAGGTGATACGCAGTATTTT. Protein: CASSKRGDTQYF.

This clonotype was seen a few times. The chain is built from TRBV4-1 and TRBJ2-7; a weak D match, TRBD1 (6 bases). V was pared by 0 bases and J by 6 bases, with 12 bases between. The CDR3 length is 14 residues. Germline V gene lookup returns CDR1 MGHRA and CDR2 YSYEKL. CDR3 sequence: CASSQDWDTREQYF. CDR3 in DNA: TGCGCCAGCAGCCAAGATTGGGACACTCGCGAGCAGTACTTC.

The V gene is TRBV20-1, the J gene TRBJ2-7; D remains unclear. The length of the CDR3 is 12 residues. V was shortened by 8 bases and J by 0 bases, with 11 bases between the two germline ends. Germline V gene lookup returns CDR1 DFQATT and CDR2 SNEGSKA (reference sequence). The DNA of the CDR3 is TGCAGTTGGGCTGTGAGCTCCTACGAGCAGTACTTC. Protein: CSWAVSSYEQYF.

The gene calls are TRBV20-1 and TRBJ2-1; D is perhaps TRBD1 (6 bases). V was pared by 6 bases and J by 3 bases, with 18 bases between. Per germline, CDR1 DFQATT and CDR2 SNEGSKA (reference sequence). The CDR3 contains 15 residues. The CDR3 coding sequence is TGCAGTGCCAACGATGTGAGACAGGACTACAATGAGCAGTTCTTC. It translates to CSANDVRQDYNEQFF.

The chain has TRBV6-5 and TRBJ2-7; TRBD2 matches 9 bases. Losses at the gene ends were 5 bases for V and 3 bases for J; bases not matched to a gene: 8. The CDR3 totals 15 residues. Germline V gives CDR1 MNHEY, CDR2 SVGAGI. DNA for the CDR3: TGTGCCAGCAGTACATATAGCGGGGGCTTCTACGAGCAGTACTTC. Its translation: CASSTYSGGFYEQYF.

This clonotype was observed a handful of times. The chain employs TRBV5-1 and TRBJ2-3, with 11 bases lining up with TRBD2. CDR3 size: 15 residues. Unmatched junction bases numbered 5, after V lost 4 bases and J lost 4 bases. Per germline, CDR1 SGHRS and CDR2 YFSETQ. DNA for the CDR3: TGCGCCAGCAGCCGGACTAGCGGGCGAGCAGATACGCAGTATTTT. The encoded protein is CASSRTSGRADTQYF.

The V and J genes are TRBV7-8 and TRBJ2-1, with D possibly matching TRBD1 (6 bases). V was trimmed by 5 bases and J by 0 bases, leaving 14 bases between them. The germline V gene encodes CDR1 SGHVS and CDR2 FQNEAQ. The CDR3 extends over 16 amino acids. The CDR3 DNA reads TGTGCCAGCAGCCGTCGACAGGAGGCCTCCTACAATGAGCAGTTCTTC. Residues: CASSRRQEASYNEQFF.

This clonotype has only a few counts. The gene calls are TRBV27 and TRBJ1-2; no clear D gene. V gave up 6 bases and J gave up 5 bases, with 19 bases separating them. This CDR3 spans 15 amino acids. The germline gives CDR1 MNHEY, CDR2 SMNVEV (reference sequence). CDR3: CASRERRFPTYGYTF. CDR3 nucleotide sequence: TGTGCCAGCAGGGAAAGGAGATTCCCAACTTATGGCTACACCTTC.

This clonotype was seen a handful of times. The chain combines TRBV6-1 with TRBJ2-1; 8 nucleotides line up with TRBD2. The CDR3 covers 13 residues. Germline trimming cut 6 bases from V and 4 bases from J; bases unmatched to any gene: 2. Germline V lookup: CDR1 MNHNS, CDR2 SASEGT. The CDR3 reads CASRLADYNEQFF. CDR3 coding DNA: TGTGCCAGCAGACTAGCGGATTACAATGAGCAGTTCTTC.

The chain links TRBV5-6 to TRBJ1-1; 9 positions match TRBD1. Losses at the gene ends were 6 bases for V and 8 bases for J; bases not matched to a gene: 5. The V gene's germline CDR1 is SGHDT and CDR2 YYEEEE. The CDR3 is 12 residues long. Here the CDR3 reads CASTFGTGEAFF. The CDR3 DNA reads TGTGCCAGCACGTTCGGGACAGGGGAAGCTTTCTTT.